This is a list of T cell receptor beta chains from one sample in a study of vaccination effects on CD4 cells after COVID-19. Their specific antigens are unknown. Clones were sequenced by immunoSEQ multiplex PCR, and TCRdb holds only the in-frame ones, with some missing. The sample holds about 17,000 clones, 74% seen once. Material: CD4+ T cells from PBMCs cultured with SARS-CoV-2 spike peptides, obtained after COVID-19 vaccination. The receptors were sampled from a human donor who had a prior SARS-CoV-2 infection. Both conserved end residues are part of each CDR3. Fields, in order: clone size, CDR3 length, V gene, J gene, D gene, CDR3 protein, CDR3 DNA. The D gene is left open where the match is weak. Where a row states a size, it is once, few, many or the class of an expanded clone; other rows omit it.

>NA|15|TRBV30|TRBJ2-5|TRBD2
CAWRGRTSGVETQYF
TGTGCCTGGAGGGGACGGACTAGCGGGGTAGAGACCCAGTACTTC
>NA|14|TRBV12-5|TRBJ1-1|NA
CASGLFPVNTEAFF
TGTGCTAGTGGTTTGTTTCCAGTGAACACTGAAGCTTTCTTT
>medium-sized|8|TRBV6-4|TRBJ1-2|NA
CARALNTF
TGTGCCAGGGCCCTAAACACCTTC
>NA|17|TRBV5-1|TRBJ2-3|NA
CASDRSPEGGGTDTQYF
TGCGCCAGCGACAGGTCCCCCGAAGGGGGTGGCACAGATACGCAGTATTTT
>NA|12|TRBV28|TRBJ1-1|NA
CASTLLGTEAFF
TGTGCCAGCACCCTCCTAGGGACTGAAGCTTTCTTT
>NA|15|TRBV5-1|TRBJ2-1|NA
CASSLVMPGYNEQFF
TGCGCCAGCAGCTTGGTTATGCCAGGTTACAATGAGCAGTTCTTC
>NA|17|TRBV7-2|TRBJ2-1|TRBD2
CASSKDRSGGYYNEQFF
TGTGCCAGCAGTAAGGACCGTAGCGGGGGATATTACAATGAGCAGTTCTTC
>few|14|TRBV9|TRBJ2-7|TRBD1
CASSVVPDRGEQYF
TGTGCCAGCAGCGTAGTCCCCGACAGGGGCGAGCAGTACTTC
>NA|14|TRBV15|TRBJ2-5|TRBD1
CATSRQGVGETQYF
TGTGCCACCAGCCGACAGGGGGTGGGGGAGACCCAGTACTTC
>NA|14|TRBV14|TRBJ2-5|NA
CASSQGGNQETQYF
TGTGCCAGCAGCCAAGGTGGCAACCAAGAGACCCAGTACTTC
>NA|15|TRBV7-3|TRBJ2-2|NA
CASSLGLANTGELFF
TGTGCCAGCAGCTTAGGGCTAGCGAACACCGGGGAGCTGTTTTTT
>few|14|TRBV7-9|TRBJ2-7|NA
CASSLGVTLYEQYF
TGTGCCAGCAGCTTGGGAGTGACACTCTACGAGCAGTACTTC
>NA|15|TRBV7-9|TRBJ1-5|TRBD1
CASSLGTGGNQPQHF
TGTGCCAGCAGCTTAGGAACAGGGGGAAATCAGCCCCAGCATTTT
>NA|14|TRBV2|TRBJ1-5|NA
CASSEAHSNQPQHF
TGTGCCAGCAGTGAAGCCCATAGCAATCAGCCCCAGCATTTT
>NA|11|TRBV12-3/TRBV12-4|TRBJ2-3|NA
CASRLRDTQYF
TGTGCCAGCAGGCTACGGGATACGCAGTATTTT
>NA|15|TRBV18|TRBJ2-1|NA
CASSPVWGSYNEQFF
TGTGCCAGCTCACCTGTTTGGGGCTCCTACAATGAGCAGTTCTTC
>NA|15|TRBV5-1|TRBJ2-1|TRBD2
CASSLSGGPYNEQFF
TGCGCCAGCAGCCTTAGCGGGGGGCCCTACAATGAGCAGTTCTTC
>NA|15|TRBV7-2|TRBJ2-7|NA
CASSLVVQGNDEQYF
TGTGCCAGCAGCTTAGTGGTACAGGGTAACGACGAGCAGTACTTC
>NA|14|TRBV3-1/TRBV3-2|TRBJ1-2|TRBD1
CASSRDRGDYGYTF
TGTGCCAGCAGCCGGGACAGGGGAGACTATGGCTACACCTTC
>once|19|TRBV5-8|TRBJ2-1|NA
CASSPGNWGALSSYNEQFF
TGTGCCAGCAGCCCTGGGAATTGGGGCGCCCTAAGCTCCTACAATGAGCAGTTCTTC
>NA|13|TRBV7-9|TRBJ1-1|NA
CASSFQGNTEAFF
TGTGCCAGCAGCTTTCAGGGGAACACTGAAGCTTTCTTT
>medium-sized|16|TRBV10-3|TRBJ2-2|TRBD2
CAISPLASKNTGELFF
TGTGCCATCAGCCCACTAGCGTCGAAGAACACCGGGGAGCTGTTTTTT
>NA|15|TRBV2|TRBJ1-3|NA
CASKPGPISGNTIYF
TGTGCCAGCAAACCGGGCCCGATCTCTGGAAACACCATATATTTT
>few|14|TRBV4-2|TRBJ2-7|NA
CASRWAGSHYEQYF
TGTGCCAGCCGATGGGCGGGTTCCCACTACGAGCAGTACTTC
>NA|16|TRBV4-3|TRBJ2-5|NA
CASSHSLRGTQETQYF
TGCGCCAGCAGCCATTCCCTACGAGGGACCCAAGAGACCCAGTACTTC
>NA|12|TRBV6-2/TRBV6-3|TRBJ2-1|NA
CASSYAGSRAFF
TGTGCCAGCAGTTACGCAGGGTCCCGGGCTTTCTTC
>NA|14|TRBV19|TRBJ2-7|NA
CASASSQISYEQYF
TGTGCCAGTGCTTCCTCTCAGATTTCCTACGAGCAGTACTTC
>NA|15|TRBV6-5|TRBJ2-5|TRBD2
CASSYWSGGQETQYF
TGTGCCAGCAGTTACTGGTCGGGGGGTCAAGAGACCCAGTACTTC
>once|14|TRBV9|TRBJ1-1|NA
CASSVGGSDTEAFF
TGTGCCAGCAGCGTAGGCGGATCGGACACTGAAGCTTTCTTT
>NA|17|TRBV25-1|TRBJ2-4|TRBD1
CASSDPTMTGTKNIQYF
TGTGCCAGCAGTGATCCTACGATGACAGGGACCAAAAACATTCAGTACTTC
>few|12|TRBV5-1|TRBJ2-7|TRBD1
CASSRDSYEQYF
TGCGCCAGCAGCCGGGACAGCTACGAGCAGTACTTC
>NA|14|TRBV7-3|TRBJ2-5|NA
CASSPTGLQETQYF
TGTGCCAGCAGCCCTACAGGGCTACAAGAGACCCAGTACTTC
>few|16|TRBV7-8|TRBJ2-7|TRBD2
CASSLAVGGFYYEQYF
TGTGCCAGCAGCTTAGCGGTGGGAGGGTTCTACTACGAGCAGTACTTC
>NA|15|TRBV18|TRBJ1-5|NA
CASSPRDGGPKPQHF
TGTGCCAGCTCACCACGGGACGGGGGGCCTAAGCCCCAGCATTTT
>NA|16|TRBV27|TRBJ2-5|NA
CASSFAGRTTQETQYF
TGTGCCAGCAGTTTCGCGGGACGGACGACCCAAGAGACCCAGTACTTC
>once|11|TRBV6-5|TRBJ2-2|NA
CASANTGELFF
TGTGCTAGCGCGAACACCGGGGAGCTGTTTTTT
>NA|15|TRBV5-6|TRBJ2-7|NA
CASSAGAGGRYEQYF
TGTGCCAGCAGCGCGGGGGCAGGGGGCAGGTACGAGCAGTACTTC
>NA|13|TRBV7-2|TRBJ2-1|NA
CASSAFFANEQFF
TGTGCCAGCAGCGCCTTTTTCGCGAATGAGCAGTTCTTC
>NA|12|TRBV7-2|TRBJ1-2|TRBD1
CASSRDSYGYTF
TGTGCCAGCAGCCGGGACAGCTATGGCTACACCTTC
>few|17|TRBV27|TRBJ2-7|TRBD2
CASSLPGLAGEAYEQYF
TGTGCCAGCAGTTTACCGGGACTAGCGGGAGAAGCCTACGAGCAGTACTTC
>NA|13|TRBV5-1|TRBJ1-4|NA
CASSTRTDEKLFF
TGCGCCAGCAGCACGAGGACAGATGAAAAACTGTTTTTT
>NA|13|TRBV5-6|TRBJ1-4|NA
CASSSRTFGKLFF
TGTGCCAGCAGCTCGCGTACCTTTGGAAAACTGTTTTTT